This TCR beta chain was found in a study of blood T cell repertoires in COVID-19. Study at large: The samples span acute and convalescent COVID-19 from the United States, Italy and Spain.

Per the germline V gene, CDR1 is SGHDT and CDR2 is YYEEEE. The V gene lost 0 bases and the J gene lost 1 base, with 8 bases spanning the gap. CDR3 length equals 15 residues. Clones were read by immunoSEQ multiplex PCR, and TCRdb kept only the in-frame ones, dropping some. Found here are a few hundred thousand clones, more than 80% of them singletons; the top ten hold 2.4%. The chain recombines TRBV5-6 with TRBJ1-3; perhaps TRBD1 as D (5 bases). The sequence came from a woman under 30 who had recovered from COVID-19. Material for sequencing was PBMCs or T cells enriched from blood (not recorded which). The CDR3 DNA is TGTGCCAGCAGCTTGGCCGGGGGATCTGGAAACACCATATATTTT. Its protein product is CASSLAGGSGNTIYF.